Shown below are 12 T cell receptor beta chains from a single sample sequenced in a study of T cells in Graves' hyperthyroidism and ophthalmopathy. There were TCR beta CDR3 regions amplified from RNA transcripts. The TCR CDR3 was amplified in a first-round RT-PCR using the HTBI primer set. TCRdb re-called the multiplex PCR reads through MiXCR, storing one row per CDR3 protein. The data hold roughly 500,000 distinct CDR3 sequences, with 35% to 50% observed a single time. Sample: peripheral blood or thyroid tissue (not recorded which). These receptors were collected from an adult woman with Graves' disease, either hyperthyroidism or ophthalmopathy (not recorded which).

This clonotype has only a few counts. This sequence joins TRBV9 and TRBJ1-2; D might be TRBD1 (5 bases). Deletions cut 1 base from V and 3 bases from J, with 10 bases between. CDR3 length: 14 residues. Germline CDR1 and CDR2: SGDLS and YYNGEE. This chain's CDR3 is CASSVQGSDYGYTF. CDR3 DNA sequence: TGTGCCAGCAGCGTACAGGGATCTGACTATGGCTACACCTTC.

This clonotype was observed a few times. The gene calls are TRBV14 and TRBJ1-1, with D unresolved. The CDR3 totals 13 residues. CDR1 and CDR2 (germline): SGHDN, FVKESK. V dropped 3 bases and J dropped 8 bases, with 13 bases sitting between them. CDR3: CASSQGLLTEAFF. As DNA, the CDR3 is TGTGCCAGCAGCCAGGGTCTCCTCACAGAAGCTTTCTTT.

For this clonotype: This may arise from a read error, as a much more abundant clone is one base away. This chain joins TRBV12-3 or TRBV12-4 and TRBJ1-1, with D maybe TRBD1 (6 bases). The CDR3 sequence is 13 residues long. Trimming left V 4 bases short and J 11 bases short, with 17 bases between. CDR3 region: CASSSRRQVEAFF. CDR3 sequence (DNA): TGTGCCAGCAGTTCACGCCGACAGGTTGAGGCTTTCTTT.

The table lists this clonotype with many counts. The V and J genes are TRBV2 and TRBJ1-3; maybe TRBD1 (5 bases). CDR3 length: 15 amino acids. The germline V gene encodes CDR1 SNHLY and CDR2 FYNNEI. V lost 0 bases to trimming and J lost 2 bases, with 8 bases between them. CDR3 protein: CASSEAAGAGNTIYF. The CDR3 region has the DNA TGTGCCAGCAGTGAAGCGGCGGGGGCTGGAAACACCATATATTTT. The full variable domain, with the rest looked up from reference TRBV2 and TRBJ1-3, is EPEVTQTPSHQVTQMGQEVILRCVPISNHLYFYWYRQILGQKVEFLVSFYNNEISEKSEIFDDQFSVERPDGSNFTLKIRSTKLEDSAMYFCASSEAAGAGNTIYFGEGSWLTVV.

This clonotype turned up a few times. A much larger clone lies a single base off, so this may be a read error. The rearrangement uses TRBV2 and TRBJ2-7, with 8 positions matching TRBD1. The length of the CDR3 is 12 residues. V was pared by 7 bases and J by 3 bases, with 2 bases of the junction left unmatched. Germline V gene lookup returns CDR1 SNHLY and CDR2 FYNNEI. CDR3 region: CASTGQGYEQYF. CDR3 bases: TGTGCCAGCACTGGACAGGGCTACGAGCAGTACTTC.

This clonotype was observed at least ten times. The CDR3 nucleotides are TGTGCCACCAGTGATTTGCTTGGTGGACCCCCGAGAGGCTACACCTTC. This codes for CATSDLLGGPPRGYTF. V is TRBV24-1 and J is TRBJ1-2; no firm D call. The CDR3 spans 16 residues. The germline V and J ends were trimmed by 0 bases and 8 bases, with 18 bases remaining between them. Germline V lookup: CDR1 KGHDR, CDR2 SFDVKD.

This clonotype was observed a few times. The chain recombines TRBV20-1 with TRBJ1-5, with 8 bases identical to TRBD1. Trimming at V came to 1 base and at J to 6 bases, leaving 5 bases not matched to a gene. This CDR3 comprises 14 residues. The germline CDR1 and CDR2 sequences are DFQATT and SNEGSKA (reference sequence). CDR3: CSARAGTGSQPQHF. CDR3 in DNA: TGCAGTGCTAGAGCCGGGACAGGATCTCAGCCCCAGCATTTT.

This clonotype was counted between two and nine times. This sequence joins TRBV19 and TRBJ1-2; D possibly corresponds to TRBD1 (5 bases). Trimming pared 10 bases from V and 7 bases from J, leaving 19 bases between. Germline V CDR1 and CDR2: LNHDA, SQIVND (reference sequence). The CDR3 is 13 residues long. CDR3 amino acids: CAISTRDSFGYTF. DNA for the CDR3: TGTGCCATCTCGACCCGGGACTCGTTTGGCTACACCTTC.

This chain links TRBV6-2 or TRBV6-3 with TRBJ2-7; 7 nucleotides align to TRBD2. The CDR3 has 16 amino acids. After removal of 2 bases from V and 0 bases from J, the junction contained 7 bases not matched to a gene. Per germline, CDR1 MNHEY and CDR2 SVGEGT. As DNA, the CDR3 is TGTGCCAGCAGTTACAGTAGGGGACTAAGCTCCTACGAGCAGTACTTC. Its protein is CASSYSRGLSSYEQYF.

This clonotype is a singleton in its sample. The chain links TRBV29-1 to TRBJ1-4; 7 nucleotides line up with TRBD1. CDR1 and CDR2 from the germline V gene are SQVTM and ANQGSEA. The CDR3 is made up of 14 amino acids. V shed 6 bases, J shed 0 bases, and the junction held 4 bases outside the gene matches. CDR3 amino acids: CSVTGPATNEKLFF. The CDR3 region has the DNA TGCAGCGTGACAGGGCCTGCAACTAATGAAAAACTGTTTTTT.

There are many counts of this clonotype. This sequence joins TRBV12-3 or TRBV12-4 and TRBJ1-2; 7 nucleotides match TRBD1. The CDR3 has 13 amino acids. The junction had 3 bases not matched to a gene; V was cut back by 4 bases and J by 4 bases. CDR3 bases: TGTGCCAGCAGTTCGACAGGGCCCTATGGCTACACCTTC. Its translation: CASSSTGPYGYTF.

Details on this clonotype: At one of its ends the junction is not consistent with the germline gene, which may arise from a read error. V gene TRBV29-1 combines with J gene TRBJ1-2; no definite D call. The V gene's germline CDR1 is SQVTM and CDR2 ANQGSEA. The CDR3 is 11 amino acids. CDR3 residues: CSVVGPYGCTF. Written as DNA, the CDR3 is TGCAGCGTTGTCGGCCCTTATGGCTGCACCTTC.